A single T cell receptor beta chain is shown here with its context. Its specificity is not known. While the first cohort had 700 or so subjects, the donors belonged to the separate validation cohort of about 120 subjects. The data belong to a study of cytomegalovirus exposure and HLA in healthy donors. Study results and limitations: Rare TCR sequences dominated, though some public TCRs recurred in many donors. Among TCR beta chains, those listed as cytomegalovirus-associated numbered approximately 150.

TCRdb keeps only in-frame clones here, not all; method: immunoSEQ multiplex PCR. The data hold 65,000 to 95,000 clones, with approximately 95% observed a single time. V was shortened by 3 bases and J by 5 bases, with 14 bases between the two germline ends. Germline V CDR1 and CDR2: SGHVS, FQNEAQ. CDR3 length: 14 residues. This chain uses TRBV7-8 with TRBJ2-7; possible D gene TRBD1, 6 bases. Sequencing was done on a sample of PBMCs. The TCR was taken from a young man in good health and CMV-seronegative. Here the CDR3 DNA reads TGTGCCAGCAGCTTCAGGGGTGGTAAAGACGAGCAGTACTTC. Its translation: CASSFRGGKDEQYF. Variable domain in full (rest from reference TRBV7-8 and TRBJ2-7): GAGVSQSPRYKVAKRGQDVALRCDPISGHVSLFWYQQALGQGPEFLTYFQNEAQLDKSGLPSDRFFAERPEGSVSTLKIQRTQQEDSAVYLCASSFRGGKDEQYFGPGTRLTVT.